This TCR beta chain appears in the sequencing data of a study of long-term antiretroviral therapy in people with HIV. Overall study results and limits: CDR3 length ranges were narrower in HIV repertoires than in controls.

Survey level was the resolution at which the v3.0 immunoSEQ assay ran. Using immunoSEQ multiplex PCR, the repertoire was profiled, and TCRdb retains in-frame clones only, with some absent. The data hold around 20,000 clones, with around 85% observed a single time. The germline gives CDR1 MNHEY, CDR2 SVGAGI. V lost 2 bases to trimming and J lost 7 bases, with 17 bases between them. CDR3 size: 15 residues. PBMC samples from each donor numbered at least one pre-ART and at least two post-ART. On this clone itself: Its antigen is as yet unknown.

Sequenced here: unsorted PBMCs, sampled 0.9 years after starting antiretroviral therapy. The receptor comes from a man younger than 35 with HIV. The rearrangement joins TRBV6-5 to TRBJ1-1; possible D gene TRBD1, 6 bases. The CDR3 loop reads CASSYGPQEGVEAFF. DNA for the CDR3: TGTGCCAGCAGTTACGGACCTCAGGAGGGGGTTGAAGCTTTCTTT.